This TCR beta chain appears in the sequencing data of a study of regulatory T cells in long-lasting Graves disease. The sample holds many counts of this clonotype. The target antigen is unknown. With 4 bases removed from V and 1 base from J, the gap between germline ends came to 10 bases. In germline, CDR1 is MNHEY, CDR2 SVGEGT. This CDR3 region has 14 residues. Overall study findings and caveats: Those with persistent disease had in common more public clonotypes (about 2,700) than new patients (966).

CDR3 regions were amplified by Arm-PCR using iRepertoire HTBI primers to build TCR beta libraries. TCRdb ran MiXCR on the multiplex PCR reads and lists one entry per CDR3 protein. Of roughly 450,000 distinct CDR3 sequences in the sample, about 25% were seen once. Specified time point: persistent/refractory GD, antithyroid drugs over 5 years with positive TRAb. The TCR library was made from RNA that had been extracted from PBMCs in TRIzol. The patients included were those that came from an endocrinology department in Xi'an, China. The clonotype was recovered from a female donor with Graves disease. The sample was peripheral blood mononuclear cells (PBMCs), taken when the disease was refractory, from a patient treated with antithyroid drugs. The rearrangement uses TRBV6-2 or TRBV6-3 and TRBJ2-5, with D tentatively TRBD2 (5 bases). The CDR3 protein is CASSLRLSQETQYF. CDR3 bases: TGTGCCAGCAGTTTGCGACTAAGCCAAGAGACCCAGTACTTC.